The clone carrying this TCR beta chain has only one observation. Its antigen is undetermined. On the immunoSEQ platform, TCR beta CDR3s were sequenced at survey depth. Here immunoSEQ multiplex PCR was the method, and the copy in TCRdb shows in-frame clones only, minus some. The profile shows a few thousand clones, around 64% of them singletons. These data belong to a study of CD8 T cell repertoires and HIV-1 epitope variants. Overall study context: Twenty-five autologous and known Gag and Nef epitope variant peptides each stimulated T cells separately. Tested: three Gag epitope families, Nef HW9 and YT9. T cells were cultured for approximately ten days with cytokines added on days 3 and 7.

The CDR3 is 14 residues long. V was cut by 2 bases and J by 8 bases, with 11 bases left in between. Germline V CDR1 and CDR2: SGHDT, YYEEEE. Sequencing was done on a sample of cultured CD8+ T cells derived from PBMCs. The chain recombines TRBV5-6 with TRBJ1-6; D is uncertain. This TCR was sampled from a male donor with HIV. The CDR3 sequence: CASSLWEEDSPLHF. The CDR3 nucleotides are TGTGCCAGCAGCTTATGGGAGGAGGATTCACCCCTCCACTTT.